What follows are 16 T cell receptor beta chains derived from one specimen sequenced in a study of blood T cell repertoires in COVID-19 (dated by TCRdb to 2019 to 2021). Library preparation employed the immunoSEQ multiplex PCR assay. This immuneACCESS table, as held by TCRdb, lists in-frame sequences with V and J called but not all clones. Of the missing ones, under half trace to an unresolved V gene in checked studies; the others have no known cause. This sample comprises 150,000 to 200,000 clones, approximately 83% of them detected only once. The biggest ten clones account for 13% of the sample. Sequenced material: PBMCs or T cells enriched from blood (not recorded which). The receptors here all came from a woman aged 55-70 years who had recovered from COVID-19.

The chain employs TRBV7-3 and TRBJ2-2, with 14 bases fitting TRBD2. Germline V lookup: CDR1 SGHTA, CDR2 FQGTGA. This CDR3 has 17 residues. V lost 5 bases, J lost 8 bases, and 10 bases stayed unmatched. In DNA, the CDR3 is TGTGCCAGCAGCCCGACAGGGACTAGCGGGAGAAGGGGGGAGCTGTTTTTT. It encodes CASSPTGTSGRRGELFF. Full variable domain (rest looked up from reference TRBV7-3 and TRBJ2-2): GAGVSQTPSNKVTEKGKYVELRCDPISGHTALYWYRQSLGQGPEFLIYFQGTGAADDSGLPNDRFFAVRPEGSVSTLKIQRTERGDSAVYLCASSPTGTSGRRGELFFGEGSRLTVL.

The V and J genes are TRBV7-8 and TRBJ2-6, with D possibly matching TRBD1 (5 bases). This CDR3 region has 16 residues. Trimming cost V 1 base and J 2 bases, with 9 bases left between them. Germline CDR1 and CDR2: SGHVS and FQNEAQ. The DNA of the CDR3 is TGTGCCAGCAGCTTAGTTGGGGCTGCTGGGGCCAACGTCCTGACTTTC. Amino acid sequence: CASSLVGAAGANVLTF.

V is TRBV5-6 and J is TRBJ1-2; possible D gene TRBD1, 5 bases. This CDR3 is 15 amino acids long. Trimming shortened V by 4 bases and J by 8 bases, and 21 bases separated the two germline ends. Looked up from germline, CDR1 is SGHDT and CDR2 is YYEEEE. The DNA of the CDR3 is TGTGCCAGCAGCGCAGGCGGGGGGAGTTCTATGGGCTACACCTTC. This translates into CASSAGGGSSMGYTF.

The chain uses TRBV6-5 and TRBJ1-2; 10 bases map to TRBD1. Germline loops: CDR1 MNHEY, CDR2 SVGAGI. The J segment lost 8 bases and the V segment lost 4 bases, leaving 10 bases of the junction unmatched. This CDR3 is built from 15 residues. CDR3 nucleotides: TGTGCCAGCAGTTCAGAAGACAGGGGGCTCCAGGGCTACACCTTC. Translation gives CASSSEDRGLQGYTF.

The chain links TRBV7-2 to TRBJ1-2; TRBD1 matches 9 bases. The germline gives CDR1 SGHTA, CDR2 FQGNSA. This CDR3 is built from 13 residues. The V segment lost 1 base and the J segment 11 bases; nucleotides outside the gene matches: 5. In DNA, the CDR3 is TGTGCCAGCAGCTTAGACAGGGGGCGATCATACACCTTC. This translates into CASSLDRGRSYTF.

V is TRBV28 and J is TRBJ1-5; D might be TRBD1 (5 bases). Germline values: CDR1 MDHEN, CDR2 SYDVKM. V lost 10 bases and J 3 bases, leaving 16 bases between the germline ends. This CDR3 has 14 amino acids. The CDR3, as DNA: TGTGCCACCACAACTGGGGGGAACAATCAGCCCCAGCATTTT. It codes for CATTTGGNNQPQHF.

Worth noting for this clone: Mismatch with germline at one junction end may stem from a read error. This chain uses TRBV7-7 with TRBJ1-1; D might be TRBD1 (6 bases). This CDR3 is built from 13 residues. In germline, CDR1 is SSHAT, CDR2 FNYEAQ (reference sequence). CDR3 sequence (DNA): TGTGCTAGCAGCCGACAGGAGAACACTGAAGCTTTCTTT. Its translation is CASSRQENTEAFF. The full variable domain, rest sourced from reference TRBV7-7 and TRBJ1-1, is GAGVSQSPRYKVTKRGQDVTLRCDPISSHATLYWYQQALGQGPEFLTYFNYEAQPDKSGLPSDRFSAERPEGSISTLTIQRTEQRDSAMYRCASSRQENTEAFFGQGTRLTVV.

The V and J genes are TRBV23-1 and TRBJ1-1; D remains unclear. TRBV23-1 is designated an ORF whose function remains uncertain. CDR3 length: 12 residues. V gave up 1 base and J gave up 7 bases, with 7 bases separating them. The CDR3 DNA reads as TGCGCCAGCAGTCAATTCGGGTTTGAAGCTTTCTTT. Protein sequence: CASSQFGFEAFF.

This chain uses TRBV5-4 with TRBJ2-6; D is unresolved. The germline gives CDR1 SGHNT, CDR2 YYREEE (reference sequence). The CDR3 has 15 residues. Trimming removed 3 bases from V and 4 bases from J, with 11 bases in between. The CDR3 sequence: CASSSGAVGANVLTF. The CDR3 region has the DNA TGTGCCAGCAGCTCAGGCGCCGTGGGGGCCAACGTCCTGACTTTC.

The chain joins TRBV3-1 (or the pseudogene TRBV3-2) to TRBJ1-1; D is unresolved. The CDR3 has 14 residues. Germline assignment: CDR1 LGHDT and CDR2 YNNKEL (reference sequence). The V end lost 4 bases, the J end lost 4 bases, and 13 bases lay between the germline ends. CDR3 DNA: TGTGCCAGCAGCCCAGTGAGCACGGGCACTGAAGCTTTCTTT. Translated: CASSPVSTGTEAFF.

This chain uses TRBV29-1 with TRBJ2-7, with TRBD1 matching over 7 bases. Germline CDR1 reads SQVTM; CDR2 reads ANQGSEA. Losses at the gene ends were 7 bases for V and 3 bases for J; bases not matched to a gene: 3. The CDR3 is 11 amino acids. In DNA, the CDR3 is TGCAGCGCCGGGACAGACTACGAGCAGTACTTC. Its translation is CSAGTDYEQYF.

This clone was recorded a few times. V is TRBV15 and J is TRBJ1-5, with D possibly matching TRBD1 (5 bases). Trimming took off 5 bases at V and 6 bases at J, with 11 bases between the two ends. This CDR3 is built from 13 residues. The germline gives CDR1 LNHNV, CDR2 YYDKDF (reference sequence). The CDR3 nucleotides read TGTGCCACCAGCTCAGGGTTGGGTCAGCCCCAGCATTTT. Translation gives CATSSGLGQPQHF. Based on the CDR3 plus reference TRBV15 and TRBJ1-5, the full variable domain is DAMVIQNPRYQVTQFGKPVTLSCSQTLNHNVMYWYQQKSSQAPKLLFHYYDKDFNNEADTPDNFQSRRPNTSFCFLDIRSPGLGDTAMYLCATSSGLGQPQHFGDGTRLSIL.

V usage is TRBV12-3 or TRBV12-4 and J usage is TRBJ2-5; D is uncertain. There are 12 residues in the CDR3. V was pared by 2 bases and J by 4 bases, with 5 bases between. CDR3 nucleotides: TGTGCCAGCAGTTTAACGGGAGAGACCCAGTACTTC. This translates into CASSLTGETQYF.

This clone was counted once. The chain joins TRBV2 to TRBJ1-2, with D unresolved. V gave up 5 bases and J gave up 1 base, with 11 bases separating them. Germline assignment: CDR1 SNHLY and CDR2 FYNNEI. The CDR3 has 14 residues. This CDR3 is CASSLERLNYGYTF. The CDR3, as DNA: TGTGCCAGCAGTCTAGAGAGACTTAACTATGGCTACACCTTC. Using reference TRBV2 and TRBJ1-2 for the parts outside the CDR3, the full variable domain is EPEVTQTPSHQVTQMGQEVILRCVPISNHLYFYWYRQILGQKVEFLVSFYNNEISEKSEIFDDQFSVERPDGSNFTLKIRSTKLEDSAMYFCASSLERLNYGYTFGSGTRLTVV.

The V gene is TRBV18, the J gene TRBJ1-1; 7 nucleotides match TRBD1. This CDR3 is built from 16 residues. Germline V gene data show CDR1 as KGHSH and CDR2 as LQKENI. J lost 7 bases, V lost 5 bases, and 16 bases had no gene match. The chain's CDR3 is CASSYEQGPYGGEAFF. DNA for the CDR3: TGTGCCAGCTCATACGAACAGGGGCCCTACGGGGGTGAAGCTTTCTTT.

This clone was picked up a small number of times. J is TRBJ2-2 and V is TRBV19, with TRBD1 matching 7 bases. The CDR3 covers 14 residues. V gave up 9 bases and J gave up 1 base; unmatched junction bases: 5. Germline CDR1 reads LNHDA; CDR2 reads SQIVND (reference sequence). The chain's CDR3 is CASRGQVNTGELFF. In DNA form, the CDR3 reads TGTGCCAGCCGAGGACAGGTGAACACCGGGGAGCTGTTTTTT.